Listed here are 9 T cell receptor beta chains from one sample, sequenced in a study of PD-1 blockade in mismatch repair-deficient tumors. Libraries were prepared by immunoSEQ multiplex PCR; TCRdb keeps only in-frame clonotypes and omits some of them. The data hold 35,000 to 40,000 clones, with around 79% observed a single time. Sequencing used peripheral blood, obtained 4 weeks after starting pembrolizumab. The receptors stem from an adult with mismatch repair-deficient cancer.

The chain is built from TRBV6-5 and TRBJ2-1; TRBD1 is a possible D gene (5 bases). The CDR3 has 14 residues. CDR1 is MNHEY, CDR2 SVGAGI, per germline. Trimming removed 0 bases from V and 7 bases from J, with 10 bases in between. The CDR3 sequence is CASSYSAGPNEQFF. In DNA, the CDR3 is TGTGCCAGCAGTTACTCGGCAGGGCCTAATGAGCAGTTCTTC.

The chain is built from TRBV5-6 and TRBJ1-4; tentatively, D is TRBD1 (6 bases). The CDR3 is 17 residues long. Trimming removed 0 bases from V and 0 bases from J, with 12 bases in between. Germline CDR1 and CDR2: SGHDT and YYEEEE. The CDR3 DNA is TGTGCCAGCAGCTTGGATGGGGGCCCCACAACTAATGAAAAACTGTTTTTT. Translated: CASSLDGGPTTNEKLFF.

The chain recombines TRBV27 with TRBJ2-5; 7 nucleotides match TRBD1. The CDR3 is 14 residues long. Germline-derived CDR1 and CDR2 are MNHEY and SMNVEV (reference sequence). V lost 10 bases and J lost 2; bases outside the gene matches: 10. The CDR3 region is CANPTRDSQETQYF. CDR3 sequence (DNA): TGTGCCAACCCTACCCGGGACAGTCAAGAGACCCAGTACTTC.

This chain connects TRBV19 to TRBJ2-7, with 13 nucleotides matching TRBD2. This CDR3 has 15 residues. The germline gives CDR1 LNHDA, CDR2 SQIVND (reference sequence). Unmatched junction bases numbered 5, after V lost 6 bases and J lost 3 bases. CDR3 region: CASSPLAGGFYEQYF. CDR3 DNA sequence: TGTGCCAGTAGCCCACTAGCGGGAGGGTTCTACGAGCAGTACTTC.

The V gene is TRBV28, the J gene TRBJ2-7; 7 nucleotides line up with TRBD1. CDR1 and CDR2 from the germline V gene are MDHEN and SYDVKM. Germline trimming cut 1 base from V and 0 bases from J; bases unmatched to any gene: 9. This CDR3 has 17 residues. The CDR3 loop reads CASSLSRQGKTSYEQYF. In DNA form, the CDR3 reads TGTGCCAGCAGTTTATCCCGACAGGGAAAGACCTCCTACGAGCAGTACTTC.

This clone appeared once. DNA for the CDR3: TGTGCCAGCTTAGCGGGAACCCCCTACAATGAGCAGTTCTTC. This sequence encodes CASLAGTPYNEQFF. The V and J genes are TRBV28 and TRBJ2-1; 8 bases are shared with TRBD2. The CDR3 sequence is 14 residues long. CDR1 is MDHEN, CDR2 SYDVKM, per germline. Trimming removed 8 bases from V and 2 bases from J; junction bases left unmatched: 5.

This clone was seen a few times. The CDR3 sequence is CASSLADTQYF. The CDR3 nucleotides are TGTGCCAGCAGCTTAGCGGACACGCAGTACTTC. The chain links TRBV7-3 to TRBJ2-7, with D possibly TRBD1 on 5 matching bases. Trimming removed 2 bases from V and 9 bases from J, with 8 bases in between. Germline CDR1 and CDR2: SGHTA and FQGTGA. This CDR3 is 11 amino acids long.

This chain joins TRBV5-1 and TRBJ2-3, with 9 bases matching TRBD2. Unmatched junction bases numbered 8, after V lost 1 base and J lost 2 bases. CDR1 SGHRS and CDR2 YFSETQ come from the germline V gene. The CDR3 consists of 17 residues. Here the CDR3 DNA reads TGCGCCAGCAGCTTGTCGGGCGGGAGGGCCGTCACAGATACGCAGTATTTT. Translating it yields CASSLSGGRAVTDTQYF. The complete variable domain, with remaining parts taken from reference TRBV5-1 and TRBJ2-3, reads KAGVTQTPRYLIKTRGQQVTLSCSPISGHRSVSWYQQTPGQGLQFLFEYFSETQRNKGNFPGRFSGRQFSNSRSEMNVSTLELGDSALYLCASSLSGGRAVTDTQYFGPGTRLTVL.

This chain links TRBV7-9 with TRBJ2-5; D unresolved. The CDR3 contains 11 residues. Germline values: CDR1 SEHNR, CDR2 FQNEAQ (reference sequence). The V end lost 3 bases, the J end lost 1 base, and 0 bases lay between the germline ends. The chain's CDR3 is CASSFQETQYF. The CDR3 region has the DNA TGTGCCAGCAGCTTCCAAGAGACCCAGTACTTC. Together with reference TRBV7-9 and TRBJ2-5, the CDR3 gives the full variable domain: DTGVSQNPRHKITKRGQNVTFRCDPISEHNRLYWYRQTLGQGPEFLTYFQNEAQLEKSRLLSDRFSAERPKGSFSTLEIQRTEQGDSAMYLCASSFQETQYFGPGTRLLVL.